This T cell receptor (beta chain) was found in a study of blood T cell repertoires in COVID-19. Profiling relied on immunoSEQ multiplex PCR, and the TCRdb table lists in-frame clones only, not all of them. The sample holds nearly 400,000 clones, nearly 90% seen once. Per germline, CDR1 MDHEN and CDR2 SYDVKM. This CDR3 comprises 18 residues. V was clipped by 4 bases and J by 6 bases, with 24 bases between them. The receptor's source is a woman aged 25-40 years who had recovered from COVID-19. The sequenced material came from PBMCs or T cells enriched from blood (not recorded which). The V call is TRBV28, the J call TRBJ1-4; D perhaps matches TRBD1 (5 bases). CDR3 in amino acids: CASSSPIWFPGGYEKLFF. CDR3 in DNA: TGTGCCAGCAGTTCTCCAATCTGGTTTCCGGGGGGGTATGAAAAACTGTTTTTT.